The clone carrying this TCR beta chain was recorded a few times. Its antigen is as yet unknown. The data belong to a study of identical twins. Study-wide results and caveats: In zero-insertion analyses, partial confounding could arise from invariant MAIT and iNKT cells. Out-of-frame alpha sequences shared between twins exhibited an excess of low generation probability.

TCRdb recomputed calls from the 5' RACE reads with MiXCR, one row per CDR3 protein. The table lists 1.5 million to 2 million distinct CDR3 sequences, 25% to 35% of them singletons, with roughly 0.3% in the top ten. J was trimmed by 0 bases and V by 4 bases; bases with no gene match: 8. This CDR3 is built from 16 residues. CDR1 is SGHRS and CDR2 is YFSETQ in the germline V gene. The source of this sequence is a newborn girl in good health. Sequenced sample: cord blood. The chain couples TRBV5-1 to TRBJ2-3; 7 bases line up with TRBD2. CDR3 residues: CASSIPTSLSTDTQYF. The CDR3 DNA reads TGCGCCAGCAGCATACCGACTAGCCTTAGCACAGATACGCAGTATTTT.